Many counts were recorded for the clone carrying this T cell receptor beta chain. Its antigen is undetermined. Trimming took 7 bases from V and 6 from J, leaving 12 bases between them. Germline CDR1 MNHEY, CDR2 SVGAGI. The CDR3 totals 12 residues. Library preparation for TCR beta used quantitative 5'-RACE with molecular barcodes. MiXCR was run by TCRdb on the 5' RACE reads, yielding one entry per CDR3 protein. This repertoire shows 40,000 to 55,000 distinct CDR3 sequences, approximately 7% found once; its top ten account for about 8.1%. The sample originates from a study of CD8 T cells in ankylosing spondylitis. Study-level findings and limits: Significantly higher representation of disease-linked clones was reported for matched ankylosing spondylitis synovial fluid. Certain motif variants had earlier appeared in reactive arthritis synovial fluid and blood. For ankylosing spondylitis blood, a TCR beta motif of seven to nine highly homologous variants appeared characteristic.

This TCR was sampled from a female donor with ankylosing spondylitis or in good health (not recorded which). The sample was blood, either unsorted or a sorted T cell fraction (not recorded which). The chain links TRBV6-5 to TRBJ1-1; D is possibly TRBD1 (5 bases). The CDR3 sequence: CASNPRGAEAFF. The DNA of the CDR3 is TGTGCCAGCAATCCTAGAGGGGCTGAAGCTTTCTTT.